This T cell receptor (beta chain) was retrieved from a study of T cell clones after liver transplantation. As concerns this clone: Its antigen is not identified.

Germline CDR1 and CDR2: WSHSY and SAAADI. Trimming pared 4 bases from V and 4 bases from J, leaving 11 bases between. This CDR3 has 14 residues. Libraries were prepared by immunoSEQ multiplex PCR; TCRdb keeps only in-frame clonotypes and omits some of them. There are tens of thousands of clones in the sample; roughly four fifths occur only once, and around 0.5% lies in the top ten. General study results and limits: Donor-reactive sequences fell more than third party-reactive ones, suggesting partial deletion.

This clonotype was obtained from a human patient who received a liver transplant. Some of these T cells may belong to the graft donor. The V call is TRBV10-2, the J call TRBJ1-3, with D unclear. The input for sequencing was CD4+ T cells from blood, taken 46 months after liver transplant. CDR3 residues: CASSASRSGNTIYF. CDR3 coding DNA: TGCGCCAGCAGTGCCAGCAGGTCAGGAAACACCATATATTTT.